These 28 T cell receptor beta chains were all obtained from the same sample, sequenced in a study of T cell responses to AZD1222 COVID-19 vaccine (dated by TCRdb to the early 2020s). Taken with the paper, the label for time point translates to: baseline before first vaccination. Libraries came from the immunoSEQ multiplex PCR assay. In its TCRdb copy, this immuneACCESS table keeps in-frame sequences only and misses some clones. Where compared with another copy, unresolved V genes explain less than half of these, and the others have no known cause. Recorded for this sample are 120,000 to 150,000 clones; around 93% of them occurred a single time. Under 2% of the sample is held by the ten biggest clonotypes. The specimen comprised peripheral blood, sampled on day 0 of AZD1222 vaccination. These receptors originate from an adult in good health.

CDR3 protein: CASSELTSGHQETQYF. Here the CDR3 DNA reads TGTGCCAGCAGTGAATTGACTAGCGGACACCAAGAGACCCAGTACTTC. The chain is built from TRBV25-1 and TRBJ2-5; 9 nucleotides align to TRBD2. J lost 0 bases, V lost 1 base, and 3 bases had no gene match. CDR1 is MGHDK, CDR2 SYGVNS, per germline. This CDR3 has 16 residues.

This chain uses TRBV7-2 with TRBJ2-1; D is ambiguous. V was trimmed by 5 bases and J by 3 bases, leaving 11 bases between them. The V gene's germline CDR1 is SGHTA and CDR2 FQGNSA. This CDR3 is 14 amino acids long. The CDR3 region is CASSAEAGYNEQFF. The CDR3 region has the DNA TGTGCCAGCAGCGCCGAGGCAGGCTACAATGAGCAGTTCTTC.

The chain carries TRBV6-5 and TRBJ1-5; TRBD1 agrees at 8 bases. CDR3 length: 14 amino acids. Germline values: CDR1 MNHEY, CDR2 SVGAGI. The junction had 5 bases not matched to a gene; V was cut back by 4 bases and J by 6 bases. CDR3 nucleotides: TGTGCCAGCAGTTTCACTACAGGGGGTCAGCCCCAGCATTTT. This encodes CASSFTTGGQPQHF.

The gene calls are TRBV2 and TRBJ1-1; D is unresolved. Germline V gene data show CDR1 as SNHLY and CDR2 as FYNNEI. Trimming took 7 bases from V and 0 from J, leaving 12 bases between them. This CDR3 has 14 amino acids. The CDR3 protein is CASTRWAVNTEAFF. The DNA of the CDR3 is TGTGCCAGCACCCGGTGGGCGGTGAACACTGAAGCTTTCTTT.

The J gene is TRBJ1-5, the V gene TRBV21-1; the table's D gene call, TRBD1, was not cross checked with the DNA. TRBV21-1 is annotated as a pseudogene. CDR3 length: 18 residues. The chain's CDR3 is CASSKGSRGKHSNQPQHF. CDR3 nucleotide sequence: TGTGCCAGCAGCAAAGGGTCCAGGGGCAAACATAGCAATCAGCCCCAGCATTTT.

The rearrangement uses TRBV30 and TRBJ2-7; 8 nucleotides align to TRBD1. Looked up from germline, CDR1 is GTSNPN and CDR2 is SVGIG (reference sequence). Trimming cost V 5 bases and J 4 bases; bases outside gene matches: 7. This CDR3 region has 13 residues. This chain's CDR3 is CAWAWGTGYEQYF. The CDR3 nucleotides read TGTGCCTGGGCGTGGGGGACAGGTTACGAGCAGTACTTC.

The chain is built from TRBV6-5 and TRBJ1-2; D may be TRBD1 (6 bases). The CDR3 sequence is 16 residues long. V lost 2 bases and J 4 bases, leaving 17 bases between the germline ends. CDR1 is MNHEY, CDR2 SVGAGI, per germline. In nucleotides, the CDR3 is TGTGCCAGCAGTTACCCAATTCATCAGGGGATCTATGGCTACACCTTC. Translated: CASSYPIHQGIYGYTF.

The chain carries TRBV6-5 and TRBJ2-1; 9 positions match TRBD2. Germline V gene lookup returns CDR1 MNHEY and CDR2 SVGAGI. Trimming removed 4 bases from V and 6 bases from J; junction bases left unmatched: 7. This CDR3 is 15 amino acids long. CDR3 nucleotide sequence: TGTGCCAGCAGTTTAACTAGCGGGTCTCGCAATGAGCAGTTCTTC. Protein product: CASSLTSGSRNEQFF.

The gene calls are TRBV29-1 and TRBJ1-1; D call uncertain. Germline-derived CDR1 and CDR2 are SQVTM and ANQGSEA. The ends were cut back, 4 bases at V and 5 bases at J, with 8 bases in the middle. The CDR3 has 11 residues. The CDR3 DNA sequence: TGCAGCGTTGGTACCCGGACTGAAGCTTTCTTT. Its protein is CSVGTRTEAFF.

This chain joins TRBV2 and TRBJ2-2; D is tentatively TRBD1 or TRBD2 (5 bases each). CDR3 length: 16 amino acids. CDR1 is SNHLY, CDR2 FYNNEI, per germline. Deletions cut 6 bases from V and 4 bases from J, with 18 bases between. CDR3 DNA sequence: TGTGCCAGCAGGCCCATAGCGCGTGGGGCCACCGGGGAGCTGTTTTTT. This translates into CASRPIARGATGELFF.

The chain links TRBV4-1 to TRBJ2-1; 10 bases fit TRBD2. Germline V gene lookup returns CDR1 MGHRA and CDR2 YSYEKL. The CDR3 totals 17 residues. V lost 0 bases, J lost 4 bases, and 6 bases stayed unmatched. CDR3 protein: CASSQESISGGYNEQFF. CDR3 sequence (DNA): TGCGCCAGCAGCCAAGAGAGTATTAGCGGGGGGTACAATGAGCAGTTCTTC.

This clone was seen only a few times. This chain links TRBV20-1 with TRBJ1-2, with D tentatively TRBD1 (5 bases). CDR3 length equals 11 residues. Trimming removed 3 bases at V and 8 bases at J, with 10 bases between. The V gene's germline CDR1 is DFQATT and CDR2 SNEGSKA (reference sequence). CDR3 in amino acids: CSASVREGYTF. The CDR3 nucleotides are TGCAGTGCTAGTGTCAGGGAAGGCTACACCTTC.

The chain is built from TRBV6-5 and TRBJ1-2; D is uncertain. CDR1 is MNHEY, CDR2 SVGAGI, per germline. This CDR3 contains 12 residues. The V gene lost 5 bases and the J gene lost 2 bases, with 6 bases spanning the gap. CDR3 residues: CASSSRNYGYTF. DNA for the CDR3: TGTGCCAGCAGTAGCCGGAACTATGGCTACACCTTC.

This chain uses TRBV2 with TRBJ2-2; D is undetermined. Germline CDR1 reads SNHLY; CDR2 reads FYNNEI. The V end lost 3 bases, the J end lost 0 bases, and 5 bases lay between the germline ends. This CDR3 spans 14 amino acids. The CDR3 bases are TGTGCCAGCAGTGAGGCAGCGAACACCGGGGAGCTGTTTTTT. Encoded protein: CASSEAANTGELFF.

The rearrangement uses TRBV7-8 and TRBJ1-6; D is possibly TRBD1 (6 bases). This CDR3 has 15 residues. The V end was cut by 5 bases, the J end by 9 bases, with 17 bases between. Germline V gene lookup returns CDR1 SGHVS and CDR2 FQNEAQ. Here the CDR3 reads CASSKKVQGASPLHF. The CDR3 DNA reads TGTGCCAGCAGCAAGAAAGTACAGGGCGCTTCACCCCTCCACTTT. Filled out from reference TRBV7-8 and TRBJ1-6, the complete variable domain reads GAGVSQSPRYKVAKRGQDVALRCDPISGHVSLFWYQQALGQGPEFLTYFQNEAQLDKSGLPSDRFFAERPEGSVSTLKIQRTQQEDSAVYLCASSKKVQGASPLHFGNGTRLTVT.

The chain employs TRBV3-1 (or the pseudogene TRBV3-2) and TRBJ1-3; D perhaps matches TRBD1 (5 bases). This CDR3 is built from 14 residues. The germline CDR1 and CDR2 sequences are LGHDT and YNNKEL (reference sequence). V lost 0 bases to trimming and J lost 9 bases, with 12 bases between them. The CDR3 nucleotides are TGTGCCAGCAGCCAAGATCTCGACAGAGTCACCATATATTTT. It encodes CASSQDLDRVTIYF.

The rearrangement uses TRBV5-1 and TRBJ1-5; the D gene is possibly TRBD1 (5 bases). Germline values: CDR1 SGHRS, CDR2 YFSETQ. V lost 4 bases to trimming and J lost 10 bases, with 15 bases between them. The CDR3 spans 13 residues. CDR3 in amino acids: CASSPWIGGPQHF. The CDR3, as DNA: TGCGCCAGCAGCCCCTGGATTGGGGGTCCCCAGCATTTT.

The count of this clone is one. CDR3 protein: CATSELIRRGGNTGELFF. As DNA, the CDR3 is TGTGCCACCAGTGAGCTCATAAGGAGGGGGGGAAACACCGGGGAGCTGTTTTTT. The chain joins TRBV24-1 to TRBJ2-2; the D gene is possibly TRBD2 (7 bases). The CDR3 extends over 18 amino acids. Germline CDR1 and CDR2: KGHDR and SFDVKD. Trimming stripped 4 bases from V and 2 bases from J, with 19 bases between.

This chain uses TRBV12-3 or TRBV12-4 with TRBJ1-5; D is unresolved. The CDR3 has 12 amino acids. The V and J ends lost 0 bases and 11 bases respectively, with 8 bases between them. CDR3 region: CASSLARVAQHF. The CDR3 nucleotides are TGTGCCAGCAGTTTAGCTCGCGTGGCCCAGCATTTT.

The chain joins TRBV11-2 to TRBJ1-6; unclear D gene. Looked up from germline, CDR1 is SGHAT and CDR2 is FQNNGV. The CDR3 has 20 amino acids. V was shortened by 0 bases and J by 0 bases, with 18 bases between the two germline ends. The CDR3 bases are TGTGCCAGCAGCTTAGATTGGGTACAGAAAGGAGGCTCCTATAATTCACCCCTCCACTTT. It is translated as CASSLDWVQKGGSYNSPLHF.

The chain employs TRBV6-5 and TRBJ1-1, with a possible D match to TRBD1 (5 bases). Trimming cost V 5 bases and J 2 bases, with 9 bases left between them. The CDR3 is 13 amino acids. Germline assignment: CDR1 MNHEY and CDR2 SVGAGI. CDR3 in DNA: TGTGCCAGCAGTCGGGGACTCAACACTGAAGCTTTCTTT. Amino acid sequence: CASSRGLNTEAFF.

This rearrangement joins TRBV28 to TRBJ1-1, with D perhaps TRBD1 (6 bases). The ends were cut back, 6 bases at V and 4 bases at J, with 18 bases in the middle. This CDR3 is built from 15 residues. Germline V gene lookup returns CDR1 MDHEN and CDR2 SYDVKM. CDR3 nucleotide sequence: TGTGCCAGCAGGACCGTGCAGGGGTCGGGCACTGAAGCTTTCTTT. Amino acid sequence: CASRTVQGSGTEAFF.

The chain recombines TRBV6-6 with TRBJ2-3; no clear D gene. CDR1 MNHNY and CDR2 SVGAGI come from the germline V gene (reference sequence). The CDR3 consists of 14 residues. V dropped 0 bases and J dropped 2 bases, with 6 bases sitting between them. The DNA for the CDR3 is TGTGCCAGCAGTTACTCAGAGGTCACAGATACGCAGTATTTT. As protein: CASSYSEVTDTQYF.

This clone was seen only once. The gene calls are TRBV15 and TRBJ2-2; no definite D call. Germline V lookup: CDR1 LNHNV, CDR2 YYDKDF (reference sequence). V was clipped by 3 bases and J by 6 bases, with 8 bases between them. This CDR3 is 13 amino acids long. CDR3 sequence: CATSRGMAGELFF. As DNA, the CDR3 is TGTGCCACCAGCAGGGGTATGGCCGGGGAGCTGTTTTTT.

V and J are TRBV6-5 and TRBJ2-7; D is possibly TRBD2 (5 bases). Trimming left V 6 bases short and J 11 bases short, with 17 bases between. The germline gives CDR1 MNHEY, CDR2 SVGAGI. The CDR3 is made up of 12 amino acids. CDR3 region: CASSDTSTEEYF. CDR3 bases: TGTGCCAGCAGCGACACTAGTACTGAGGAGTACTTC.

The chain links TRBV6-5 to TRBJ1-2; the D gene is possibly TRBD1 (5 bases). There are 10 residues in the CDR3. Looked up from germline, CDR1 is MNHEY and CDR2 is SVGAGI. The germline V and J ends were trimmed by 8 bases and 4 bases, with 5 bases remaining between them. CDR3 nucleotide sequence: TGTGCCAGCGGGGCCTATGGCTACACCTTC. This encodes CASGAYGYTF.

This clone appeared once. The chain uses TRBV7-9 and TRBJ2-3; D is undetermined. Germline CDR1 and CDR2: SEHNR and FQNEAQ (reference sequence). The CDR3 has 12 residues. V shed 1 base and J shed 2 bases, with 1 base lying between them. The chain's CDR3 is CASSLDTDTQYF. The CDR3 nucleotides read TGTGCCAGCAGCTTAGACACAGATACGCAGTATTTT. Full variable domain (outside the CDR3, taken from reference TRBV7-9 and TRBJ2-3): DTGVSQNPRHKITKRGQNVTFRCDPISEHNRLYWYRQTLGQGPEFLTYFQNEAQLEKSRLLSDRFSAERPKGSFSTLEIQRTEQGDSAMYLCASSLDTDTQYFGPGTRLTVL.

This chain joins TRBV10-3 and TRBJ2-3; 8 bases are a match to TRBD1. The CDR3 runs 16 residues. Per germline, CDR1 ENHRY and CDR2 SYGVKD. Germline trimming cut 2 bases from V and 2 bases from J; bases unmatched to any gene: 6. CDR3 bases: TGTGCCATCAGTGAGCCCGGGACAGGAGCCACAGATACGCAGTATTTT. It encodes CAISEPGTGATDTQYF.